Each of the 19 T cell receptor beta chains below was sequenced from the same sample in a study of T cell repertoires in cytomegalovirus infection. These receptors lack a known antigen. TCRdb analysed the reads with MiXCR anew, one entry per CDR3 protein. The sample lists roughly 120,000 distinct CDR3 sequences, 30% occurring once. Sample: CD8+ T cells from cultured PBMCs, taken from culture after CMV antigen stimulation. These receptors were taken from a human donor in good health (CMV status not recorded). Some clones in this sample may be carry-over from other donors' samples.

The chain employs TRBV4-1 and TRBJ1-5; tentatively, D is TRBD1 (5 bases). This CDR3 has 14 residues. Germline lookup yields CDR1 MGHRA and CDR2 YSYEKL. With 1 base removed from V and 5 bases from J, the gap between germline ends came to 9 bases. CDR3 in amino acids: CASSQAWGDQPQHF. In nucleotides, the CDR3 is TGCGCCAGCAGCCAAGCCTGGGGGGATCAGCCCCAGCATTTT.

This clonotype turned up a few times. This sequence joins TRBV19 and TRBJ2-1; 12 bases map to TRBD2. The ends lost 7 bases at V and 10 bases at J; junction bases unmatched: 5. CDR3 length: 13 amino acids. Germline CDR1 reads LNHDA; CDR2 reads SQIVND (reference sequence). In DNA, the CDR3 is TGTGCCAGTACCCTAGCGGGGGGGCTCGAGCAGTTCTTC. It is translated as CASTLAGGLEQFF. The whole variable domain, filled in from reference TRBV19 and TRBJ2-1, reads DGGITQSPKYLFRKEGQNVTLSCEQNLNHDAMYWYRQDPGQGLRLIYYSQIVNDFQKGDIAEGYSVSREKKESFPLTVTSAQKNPTAFYLCASTLAGGLEQFFGPGTRLTVL.

J is TRBJ2-1 and V is TRBV7-6; a weak D match, TRBD2 (5 bases). The V gene lost 4 bases and the J gene lost 10 bases, with 11 bases spanning the gap. The CDR3 spans 12 residues. Germline V gene sequence: CDR1 SGHVS, CDR2 FNYEAQ. CDR3: CASSSRREEQFF. The CDR3 bases are TGTGCCAGCAGCTCCCGACGGGAAGAGCAGTTCTTC.

The chain couples TRBV7-4 to TRBJ2-1; 12 positions match TRBD2. The CDR3 consists of 14 residues. Germline lookup yields CDR1 SGHVT and CDR2 SQSDAQ. After removal of 4 bases from V and 10 bases from J, the junction contained 5 bases not matched to a gene. The CDR3 region has the DNA TGTGCCAGCAGCTCTAGCGGGGGGGCCGGGGAGCAGTTCTTC. This encodes CASSSSGGAGEQFF.

The chain joins TRBV6-5 to TRBJ1-2, with 8 bases lining up with TRBD1. Germline assignment: CDR1 MNHEY and CDR2 SVGAGI. This CDR3 spans 15 amino acids. Trimming cost V 2 bases and J 4 bases; bases outside gene matches: 6. This CDR3 reads CASSYGAGGVYGYTF. In nucleotides, the CDR3 is TGTGCCAGCAGTTACGGGGCAGGGGGCGTCTATGGCTACACCTTC.

This chain uses TRBV6-5 with TRBJ2-7, with TRBD2 matching 7 bases. CDR3 length equals 11 residues. J lost 3 bases, V lost 8 bases, and 1 base had no gene match. Germline CDR1 is MNHEY and CDR2 is SVGAGI. CDR3 DNA sequence: TGTGCCAGCGGGGGGGTCTACGAGCAGTACTTC. Its translation: CASGGVYEQYF.

This chain uses TRBV10-3 with TRBJ1-2, with D unclear. This CDR3 comprises 12 residues. CDR1 ENHRY and CDR2 SYGVKD come from the germline V gene. The CDR3 DNA follows: TGTGCGCATAGTGGGCACCCATATGGCTACACCTTC. Its translation: CAHSGHPYGYTF.

V and J are TRBV9 and TRBJ2-7, with D possibly matching TRBD2 (5 bases). V lost 4 bases, J lost 5 bases, and 16 bases lay in between. The V gene's germline CDR1 is SGDLS and CDR2 YYNGEE. This CDR3 is built from 14 residues. The CDR3 loop reads CASSTRASGNEQYF. The CDR3 DNA reads TGTGCCAGCAGCACACGGGCCTCGGGGAACGAGCAGTACTTC. Full variable domain (missing parts from reference TRBV9 and TRBJ2-7): DSGVTQTPKHLITATGQRVTLRCSPRSGDLSVYWYQQSLDQGLQFLIQYYNGEERAKGNILERFSAQQFPDLHSELNLSSLELGDSALYFCASSTRASGNEQYFGPGTRLTVT.

There are a few counts of this clonotype. The V and J genes are TRBV7-9 and TRBJ2-1; 7 positions match TRBD1. From germline, CDR1 is SEHNR and CDR2 FQNEAQ (reference sequence). The CDR3 contains 16 residues. The V gene end was trimmed by 4 bases and the J gene end by 7 bases; junction bases not matched to a gene: 13. CDR3: CASSSRQGDSLNEQFF. In DNA form, the CDR3 reads TGTGCCAGCAGCTCCAGACAGGGTGACTCCCTAAATGAGCAGTTCTTC.

The chain uses TRBV5-1 and TRBJ1-1, with D uncertain. Germline V gene sequence: CDR1 SGHRS, CDR2 YFSETQ. The CDR3 extends over 13 amino acids. V lost 4 bases, J lost 2 bases, and 9 bases lay in between. CDR3 in DNA: TGCGCCAGCAGCCCACAAGTAAACACTGAAGCTTTCTTT. Translating it yields CASSPQVNTEAFF. The full variable domain, rest sourced from reference TRBV5-1 and TRBJ1-1, is KAGVTQTPRYLIKTRGQQVTLSCSPISGHRSVSWYQQTPGQGLQFLFEYFSETQRNKGNFPGRFSGRQFSNSRSEMNVSTLELGDSALYLCASSPQVNTEAFFGQGTRLTVV.

Many counts were recorded for this clonotype. V gene TRBV7-2 combines with J gene TRBJ2-3, with TRBD2 identical over 11 bases. The CDR3 length is 15 residues. J gave up 5 bases and V 2 bases, and 3 bases lay outside the gene matches. Looked up from germline, CDR1 is SGHTA and CDR2 is FQGNSA. CDR3 loop: CASSLTSGGGDTQYF. The DNA for the CDR3 is TGTGCCAGCAGCTTAACTAGCGGGGGAGGAGATACGCAGTATTTT.

This clonotype was counted between two and nine times. The V call is TRBV7-3, the J call TRBJ2-5; D unclear. Germline loops: CDR1 SGHTA, CDR2 FQGTGA. This CDR3 contains 13 residues. Trimming cost V 5 bases and J 1 base, with 8 bases left between them. CDR3 in amino acids: CASSLKFQETQYF. The CDR3 DNA is TGTGCCAGCAGCCTAAAGTTCCAAGAGACCCAGTACTTC. Based on the CDR3 plus reference TRBV7-3 and TRBJ2-5, the full variable domain is GAGVSQTPSNKVTEKGKYVELRCDPISGHTALYWYRQSLGQGPEFLIYFQGTGAADDSGLPNDRFFAVRPEGSVSTLKIQRTERGDSAVYLCASSLKFQETQYFGPGTRLLVL.

The J gene is TRBJ2-1, the V gene TRBV7-9; the match to TRBD2 covers 9 bases. CDR1 and CDR2 from the germline V gene are SEHNR and FQNEAQ (reference sequence). J gave up 6 bases and V 4 bases, and 7 bases lay outside the gene matches. The length of the CDR3 is 15 residues. For the CDR3, the DNA is TGTGCCAGCAGCTCCGGGACTAGCCATCTCAATGAGCAGTTCTTC. The encoded protein is CASSSGTSHLNEQFF.

The V gene is TRBV7-9, the J gene TRBJ2-3; 7 nucleotides match TRBD1. This CDR3 is built from 16 residues. V lost 5 bases to trimming and J lost 0 bases; unmatched junction nucleotides: 8. The germline V gene encodes CDR1 SEHNR and CDR2 FQNEAQ (reference sequence). The CDR3 spells CASSTSTGWSTDTQYF. CDR3 in DNA: TGTGCCAGCAGCACCTCGACAGGGTGGAGCACAGATACGCAGTATTTT.

The CDR3 region is CASSYQSEEQYF. In DNA form, the CDR3 reads TGTGCCAGCAGCTACCAGTCAGAAGAGCAGTACTTC. V gene TRBV28 combines with J gene TRBJ2-7, with unresolved D. CDR1 is MDHEN and CDR2 is SYDVKM in the germline V gene. V was cut by 6 bases and J by 7 bases, with 13 bases left in between. The CDR3 is made up of 12 amino acids.

The chain joins TRBV7-9 to TRBJ2-1; 8 bases are a match to TRBD2. Germline V gene sequence: CDR1 SEHNR, CDR2 FQNEAQ (reference sequence). V lost 7 bases, J lost 1 base, and 9 bases stayed unmatched. This CDR3 has 16 amino acids. Written as DNA, the CDR3 is TGTGCCAGCATCCCGGGGGGGCCAAAATCCTACAATGAGCAGTTCTTC. Amino acid sequence: CASIPGGPKSYNEQFF. The complete variable domain, with remaining parts taken from reference TRBV7-9 and TRBJ2-1, reads DTGVSQNPRHKITKRGQNVTFRCDPISEHNRLYWYRQTLGQGPEFLTYFQNEAQLEKSRLLSDRFSAERPKGSFSTLEIQRTEQGDSAMYLCASIPGGPKSYNEQFFGPGTRLTVL.

In this sample, this clonotype turned up a few times. The chain carries TRBV4-1 and TRBJ2-7; TRBD2 agrees at 12 bases. Germline-derived CDR1 and CDR2 are MGHRA and YSYEKL. J lost 12 bases, V lost 0 bases, and 6 bases had no gene match. CDR3 length equals 14 residues. CDR3 nucleotides: TGCGCCAGCAGCCAAGATCGACTAGCGGGGGCCCTGTACTTC. Residues: CASSQDRLAGALYF.

The rearrangement uses TRBV13 and TRBJ1-6, with D possibly being TRBD1 (5 bases). Deletions cut 5 bases from V and 7 bases from J, with 9 bases between. The CDR3 is 13 residues long. Germline CDR1 PRHDT, CDR2 FYEKMQ (reference sequence). The CDR3, as DNA: TGTGCCAGCAGCATGGGACCCAATTCACCCCTCCACTTT. This codes for CASSMGPNSPLHF.

This clonotype came up a few times. The rearrangement links TRBV12-3 or TRBV12-4 to TRBJ2-1; D is possibly TRBD1 (5 bases). Trimming took 5 bases from V and 0 from J, leaving 11 bases between them. This CDR3 spans 15 amino acids. In nucleotides, the CDR3 is TGTGCCAGCAGTGGGGCCAGGAGCTCCTACAATGAGCAGTTCTTC. Its protein is CASSGARSSYNEQFF.